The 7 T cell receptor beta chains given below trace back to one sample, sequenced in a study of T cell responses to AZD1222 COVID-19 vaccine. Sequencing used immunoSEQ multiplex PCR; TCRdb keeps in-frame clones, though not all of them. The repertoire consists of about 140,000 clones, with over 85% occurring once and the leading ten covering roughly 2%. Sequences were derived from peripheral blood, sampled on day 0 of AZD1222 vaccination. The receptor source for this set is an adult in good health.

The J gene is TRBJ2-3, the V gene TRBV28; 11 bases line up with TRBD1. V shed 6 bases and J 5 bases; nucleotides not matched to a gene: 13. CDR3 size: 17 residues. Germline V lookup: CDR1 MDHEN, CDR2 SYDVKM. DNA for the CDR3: TGTGCCAGCAGCCGGACAGGGGGCGCTGGGAGACGAGATACGCAGTATTTT. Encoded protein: CASSRTGGAGRRDTQYF.

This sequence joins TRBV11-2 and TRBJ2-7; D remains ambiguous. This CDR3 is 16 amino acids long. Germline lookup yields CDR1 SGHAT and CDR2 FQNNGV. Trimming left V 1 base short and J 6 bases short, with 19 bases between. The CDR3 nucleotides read TGTGCCAGCAGCTTAGTTGGACCCCCGGTTTCTAGCGAGCAGTACTTC. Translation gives CASSLVGPPVSSEQYF.

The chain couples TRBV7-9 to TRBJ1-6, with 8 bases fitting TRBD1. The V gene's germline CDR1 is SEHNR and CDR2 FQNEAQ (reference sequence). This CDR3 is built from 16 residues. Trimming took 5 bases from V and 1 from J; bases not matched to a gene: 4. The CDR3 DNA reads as TGTGCCAGCAGCCCCCAGGGGGCGTCCTATAATTCACCCCTCCACTTT. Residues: CASSPQGASYNSPLHF.

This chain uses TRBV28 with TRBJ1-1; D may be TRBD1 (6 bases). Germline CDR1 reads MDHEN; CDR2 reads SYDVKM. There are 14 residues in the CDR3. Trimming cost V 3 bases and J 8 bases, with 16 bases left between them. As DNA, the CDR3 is TGTGCCAGCAGTTTGGAAGGGGGGTCGAGGGAAGCTTTCTTT. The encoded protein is CASSLEGGSREAFF.

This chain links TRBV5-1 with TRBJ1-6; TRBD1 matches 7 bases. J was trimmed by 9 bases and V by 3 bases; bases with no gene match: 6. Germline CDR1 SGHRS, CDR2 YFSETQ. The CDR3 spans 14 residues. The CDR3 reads CASSSDREVSPLHF. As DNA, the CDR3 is TGCGCCAGCAGCTCAGACAGGGAGGTTTCACCCCTCCACTTT.

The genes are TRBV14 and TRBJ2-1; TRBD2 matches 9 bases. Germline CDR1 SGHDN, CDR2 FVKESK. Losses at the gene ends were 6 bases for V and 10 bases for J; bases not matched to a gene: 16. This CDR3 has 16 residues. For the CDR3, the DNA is TGTGCCAGCAGTCGCTGGGCCGGGACTAGCTCGTGGGAGCAGTTCTTC. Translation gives CASSRWAGTSSWEQFF.

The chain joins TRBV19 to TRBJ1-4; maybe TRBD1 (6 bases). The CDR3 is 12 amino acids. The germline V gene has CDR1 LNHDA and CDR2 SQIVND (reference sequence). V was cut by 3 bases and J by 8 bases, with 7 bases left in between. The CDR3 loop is CASSMRGEKLFF. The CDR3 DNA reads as TGTGCCAGTAGTATGAGGGGGGAAAAACTGTTTTTT.